This T cell receptor beta chain was found in a study of T cells in Graves' hyperthyroidism and ophthalmopathy (dated by TCRdb to between 2019 and 2020). Broadly, across the study: To identify TCR V-J signatures that set the groups apart, the researchers used a discovery cohort of more than 95 patients, made up of 40 to 45 with Graves' ophthalmopathy and about 55 with stable Graves' hyperthyroidism. The 100 discovery patients were randomly divided into training and test sets at a 7:3 ratio. Prospective prediction of ophthalmopathy was tested in an independent validation cohort consisting of roughly 19 hyperthyroidism patients and over 15 patients who later progressed to ophthalmopathy. Thyroid tissue and blood T-cell repertoires from more than 5 Graves' hyperthyroidism patients were also compared in the study. TCR Vbeta CDR3 sequencing of approximately 140 peripheral blood samples (more than 40 ophthalmopathy, 75 hyperthyroidism and approximately 17 progressor patients) is reported in the paper. Following sampling, methimazole starting at 30 mg daily was given to hyperthyroidism patients, and high-dose intravenous methylprednisolone was given to ophthalmopathy patients. Study-wide conclusions, independent of this receptor: In cross-validation, a model built on a 13 V-J signature told ophthalmopathy apart from stable hyperthyroidism with approximately 90% sensitivity and approximately 81% specificity, and in testing the same model reached 80%/75%. Blood samples also contained most of the expanded thyroid clonotypes (frequency above 0.001), which suggests that blood repertoires may reflect thyroid immune responses. No statistical method was used to fix the sample size in advance, and group allocation was not hidden from the investigators. In validation, the model predicted progression to ophthalmopathy a median of roughly 6.2 months before onset, with approximately 71% sensitivity and 72.22% specificity.

As to this clonotype: Its antigen has not been determined. No conserved phenylalanine or tryptophan is present at the end of the CDR3, so a read error is the likely explanation. It is unclear where the CDR3 begins or ends on the DNA, so no DNA is shown, and the CDR3 is as TCRdb lists it.

Termini included, the CDR3 measures 13 amino acids. CDR1 and CDR2, per the germline V gene, are SNHLY and FYNNEI. The TCR beta CDR3 regions were amplified from the RNA transcripts. A first-round RT-PCR of the TCR CDR3 used the HTBI primer set with the Qiagen OneStep RT-PCR kit. The libraries were constructed in a second round of multiplex PCR and then size-selected and purified. Libraries were sequenced paired-end with 100 bp reads on an Illumina HiSeq2000. Under the source paper's analysis protocol: SOAPnuke was used to process the raw data, throwing out any read that contained adapters or uncalled bases, had a mean Phred below 15, or lacked an exact constant-primer or identifier match. High-quality paired reads were merged with COPE v1.2.5, and unique nucleotide sequences were defined as clonotypes. MiTCR v1.1 was used to align the clonotypes against IMGT TRBV, TRBD and TRBJ reference segments. The analysis included only V-J combinations with a frequency above 0.0001, which together covered around 99% of the repertoires. The TCS score was defined as the ratio of F50 (clonal expansion) to E x V (chaos), calculated using BLOSUM62-based TCRdist between CDR3 peptides within each V-J. Welch's t-statistics and random forest reduced several hundred V-J features to some 14, which were used in a naive Bayes classifier (R e1071). The Morisita-Horn index was used to measure how similar the thyroid and blood repertoires were. The public reads were reprocessed in TCRdb via fastp at Q25 and MiXCR, keeping in-frame beta chains. When rows share a CDR3 protein, they turn into one entry using the most common DNA and genes. What appears here as the V and J calls and clone size reflects TCRdb's work, not the paper's. This sample has 450,000 to 700,000 distinct CDR3 sequences in its table, and about 45% of those were observed once. The biggest ten clones account for roughly 8.2% of the sample.

A patient counted as having stable Graves' hyperthyroidism if no progression to ophthalmopathy occurred over 18 months of follow-up. The hyperthyroidism patients were between 18 and 65 years old and newly diagnosed, with a disease duration of less than 2 months. Patients with uncontrolled infections, other autoimmune diseases, pregnancy or lactation were excluded. Diagnoses relied on clinical symptoms, serum thyroxine and TRAb, thyroid ultrasound and orbital computed tomography. Total RNA was extracted using Trizol reagent, and RNA quality was assessed on an Agilent 2100 Bioanalyzer. This receptor was taken from a woman aged 18-29 years with Graves' hyperthyroidism. The sequence is built from TRBV2 and TRBJ2-3; the DNA was not used to check the table's D call, TRBD2. The sequenced material came from peripheral blood or thyroid tissue (not recorded which). CDR3 loop: CASRAGGPGLAGD.